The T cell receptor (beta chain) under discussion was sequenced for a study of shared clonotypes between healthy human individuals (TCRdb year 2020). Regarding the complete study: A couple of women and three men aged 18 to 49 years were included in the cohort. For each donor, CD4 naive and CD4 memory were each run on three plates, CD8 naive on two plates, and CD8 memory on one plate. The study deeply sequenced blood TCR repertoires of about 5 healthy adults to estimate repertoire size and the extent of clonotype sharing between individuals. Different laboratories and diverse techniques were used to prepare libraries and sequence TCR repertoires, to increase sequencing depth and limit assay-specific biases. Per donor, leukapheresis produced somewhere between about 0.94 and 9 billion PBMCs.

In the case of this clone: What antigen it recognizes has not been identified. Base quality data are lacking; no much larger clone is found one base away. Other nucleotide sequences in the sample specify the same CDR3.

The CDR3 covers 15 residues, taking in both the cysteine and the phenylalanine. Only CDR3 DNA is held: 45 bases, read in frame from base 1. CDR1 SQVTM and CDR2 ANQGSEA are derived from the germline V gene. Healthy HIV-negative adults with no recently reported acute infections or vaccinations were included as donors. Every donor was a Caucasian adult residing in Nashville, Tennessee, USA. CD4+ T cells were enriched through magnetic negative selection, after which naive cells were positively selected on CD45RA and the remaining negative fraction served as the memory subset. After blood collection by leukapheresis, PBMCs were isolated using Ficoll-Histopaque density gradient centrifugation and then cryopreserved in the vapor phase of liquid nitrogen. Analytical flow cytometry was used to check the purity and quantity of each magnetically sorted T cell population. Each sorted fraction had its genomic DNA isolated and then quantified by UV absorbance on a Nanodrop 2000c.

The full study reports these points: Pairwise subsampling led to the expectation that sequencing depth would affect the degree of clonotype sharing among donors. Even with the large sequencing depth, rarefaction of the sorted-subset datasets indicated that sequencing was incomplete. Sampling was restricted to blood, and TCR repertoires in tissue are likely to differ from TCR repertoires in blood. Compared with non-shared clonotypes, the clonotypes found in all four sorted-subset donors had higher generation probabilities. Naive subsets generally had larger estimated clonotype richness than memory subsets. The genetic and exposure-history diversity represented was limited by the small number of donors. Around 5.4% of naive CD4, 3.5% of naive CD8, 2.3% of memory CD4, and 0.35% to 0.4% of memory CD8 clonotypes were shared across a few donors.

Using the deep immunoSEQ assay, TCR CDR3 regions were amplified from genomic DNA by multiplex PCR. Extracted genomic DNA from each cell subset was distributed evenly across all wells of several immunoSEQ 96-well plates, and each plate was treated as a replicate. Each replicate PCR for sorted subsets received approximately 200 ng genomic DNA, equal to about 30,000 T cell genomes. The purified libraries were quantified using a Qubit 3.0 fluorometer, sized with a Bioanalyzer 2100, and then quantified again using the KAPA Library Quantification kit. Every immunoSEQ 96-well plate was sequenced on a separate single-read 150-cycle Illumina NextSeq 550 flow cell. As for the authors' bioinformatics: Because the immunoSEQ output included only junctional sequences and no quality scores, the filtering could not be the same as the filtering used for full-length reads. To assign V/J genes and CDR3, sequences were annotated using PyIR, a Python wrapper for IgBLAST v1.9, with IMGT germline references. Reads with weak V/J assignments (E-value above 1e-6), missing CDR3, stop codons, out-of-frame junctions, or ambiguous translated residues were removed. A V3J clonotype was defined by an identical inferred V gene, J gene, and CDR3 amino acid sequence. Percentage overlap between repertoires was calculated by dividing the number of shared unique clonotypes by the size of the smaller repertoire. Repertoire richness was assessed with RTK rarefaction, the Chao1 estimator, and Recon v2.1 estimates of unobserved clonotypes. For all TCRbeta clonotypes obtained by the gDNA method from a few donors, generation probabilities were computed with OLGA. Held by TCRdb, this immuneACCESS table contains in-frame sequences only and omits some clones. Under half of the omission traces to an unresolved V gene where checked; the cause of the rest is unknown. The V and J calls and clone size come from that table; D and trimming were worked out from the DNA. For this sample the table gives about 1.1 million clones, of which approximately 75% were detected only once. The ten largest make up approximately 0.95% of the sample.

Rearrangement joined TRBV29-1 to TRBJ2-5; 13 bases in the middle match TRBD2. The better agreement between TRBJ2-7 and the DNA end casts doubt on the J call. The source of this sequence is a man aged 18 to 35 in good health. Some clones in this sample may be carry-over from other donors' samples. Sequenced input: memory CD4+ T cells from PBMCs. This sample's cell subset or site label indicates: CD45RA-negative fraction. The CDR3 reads CSVEGGLAGDDEQYF. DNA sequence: TGCAGCGTTGAGGGAGGACTAGCGGGAGATGACGAGCAGTACTTC.